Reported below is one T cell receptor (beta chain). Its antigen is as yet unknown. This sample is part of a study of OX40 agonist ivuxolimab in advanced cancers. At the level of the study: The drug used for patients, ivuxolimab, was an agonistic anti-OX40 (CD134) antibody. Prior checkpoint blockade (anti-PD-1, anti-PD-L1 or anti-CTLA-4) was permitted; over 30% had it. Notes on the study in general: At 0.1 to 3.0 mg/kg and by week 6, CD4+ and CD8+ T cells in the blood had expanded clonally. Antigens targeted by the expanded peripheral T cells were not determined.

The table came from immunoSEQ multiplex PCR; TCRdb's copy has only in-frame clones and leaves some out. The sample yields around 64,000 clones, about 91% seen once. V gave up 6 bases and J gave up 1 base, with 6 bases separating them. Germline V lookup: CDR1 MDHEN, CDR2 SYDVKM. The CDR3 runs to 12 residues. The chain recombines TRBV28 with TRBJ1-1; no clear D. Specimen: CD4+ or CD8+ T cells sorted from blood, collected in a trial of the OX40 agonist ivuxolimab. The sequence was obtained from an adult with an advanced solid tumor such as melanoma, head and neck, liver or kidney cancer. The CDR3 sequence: CASSRGNTEAFF. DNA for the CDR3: TGTGCCAGCAGCCGGGGGAACACTGAAGCTTTCTTT.